This T cell receptor beta chain was captured by sequencing in a study of T cell responses to AZD1222 COVID-19 vaccine (dated by TCRdb to the early 2020s). In the study overall: TCR sequencing was performed for roughly 250 trial participants, of whom some 200 were given two doses of AZD1222 and around 25 were given two doses of MenACWY control vaccine. Enrollment into the trials was organized by age into subgroups of 18-55, 56-69 and 70-plus years, and those subgroups contained approximately 160, 26 and 62 TCR-sequenced participants, respectively. The paper's findings and limits, for the study overall: CD4 TCRs associated with the vaccine covered the entire spike protein, and the dominant responses were in regions 160-218 and 743-854. Most participants were white British and females outnumbered males, and the authors suggested that clonal diversity may have been underestimated. In the small 56-69-year group, the increase in depth fell short of significance, most likely because of low power. Conclusions about previously exposed vaccinees are limited because only five or six AZD1222 recipients were SARS-CoV-2 seropositive at baseline. Reportedly, almost half of the unique spike-specific TCRs recognized epitopes lying outside the regions that are mutated in the B.1.351 and B.1.1.7 variants. A significant rise in spike-specific TCR breadth and depth was observed after two AZD1222 doses relative to day 0 and relative to MenACWY recipients. Because no day 14 peak-response samples were available, the repertoires could be characterized only after the peak T cell response.

The CDR3 regions of human TCRbeta chains were analyzed by immunosequencing. The authors processed their data as follows. Repertoire TCRs were checked for matches against a reference library of SARS-CoV-2-specific TCRs that had been generated using the MIRA antigen-specificity platform. Breadth was defined as the fraction of unique TCRs that were SARS-CoV-2-associated. Depth was defined as the fraction of total T cells that were SARS-CoV-2-associated. Each spike-specific TCR was assigned to its reactive spike region and to a CD4 or CD8 class using the MIRA data. Log10-transformed breadth and depth values were compared by one-way ANOVA with Sidak's multiple comparisons tests. The immuneACCESS repertoire file appears here via TCRdb, limited to in-frame rearrangements. These files lack a portion of the clones; in checked studies, under half of the deficit traces to unresolved V genes, and the cause of the others is not known. The V and J calls and clone size were taken over from that table, and D and trimming were inferred from the DNA. The sample table shows about 120,000 clones, and 80% to 90% are seen once. The ten biggest clones cover roughly 3.9% of the sample.

The time point label corresponds to: baseline before first vaccination. Per the publication, the treatment or condition label means: meningococcal conjugate vaccine given as trial control. Vaccinee samples were obtained from the UK trials COV001 and COV002, which included a single-blind randomized controlled phase 2/3 trial of AZD1222 (ChAdOx1 nCoV-19) in healthy adults. For TCRbeta chain sequencing, PBMC samples from trial participants were taken at day 0 and at day 28 after the second dose. For this clone: The clone's antigen remains unknown. Base qualities are not recorded, but no much larger clone differs from it by a single base.

The sample was peripheral blood, taken on day 0 of MenACWY control vaccination. The sequence was obtained from an adult in good health.

The bases read TGTGCCAGCAGAAGGGGGGACAACGAGCAGTACTTC. This encodes CASRRGDNEQYF. This chain joins TRBV3-1 (or the pseudogene TRBV3-2) to TRBJ2-7; the D call is possibly TRBD1 or TRBD2, each sharing 6 bases. The junction carries 11 bases between V and J, which are trimmed by 6 bases and 5 bases respectively. From the germline V gene (reference sequence), CDR1 is LGHDT and CDR2 is YNNKEL. The CDR3 contains 12 residues, cysteine and phenylalanine counted. The sequence is cut down to CDR3 DNA, 36 bases in frame from base 1.